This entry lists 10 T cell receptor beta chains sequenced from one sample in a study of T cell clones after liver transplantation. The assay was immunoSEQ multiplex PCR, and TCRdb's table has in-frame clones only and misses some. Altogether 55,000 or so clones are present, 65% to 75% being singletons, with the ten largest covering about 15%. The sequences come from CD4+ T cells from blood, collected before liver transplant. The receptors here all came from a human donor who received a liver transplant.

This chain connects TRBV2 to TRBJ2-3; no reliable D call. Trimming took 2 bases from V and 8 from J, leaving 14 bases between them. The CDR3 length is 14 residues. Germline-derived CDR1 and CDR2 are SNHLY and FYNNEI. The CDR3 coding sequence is TGTGCCAGCAGTGAATTATCCCCTGGCCGTACGCAGTATTTT. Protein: CASSELSPGRTQYF.

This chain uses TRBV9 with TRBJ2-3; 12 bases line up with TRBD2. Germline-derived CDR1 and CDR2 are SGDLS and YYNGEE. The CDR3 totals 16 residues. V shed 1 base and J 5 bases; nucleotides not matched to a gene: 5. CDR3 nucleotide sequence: TGTGCCAGCAGCGTACTAGCGGGGGGGCTGGTAGATACGCAGTATTTT. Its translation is CASSVLAGGLVDTQYF.

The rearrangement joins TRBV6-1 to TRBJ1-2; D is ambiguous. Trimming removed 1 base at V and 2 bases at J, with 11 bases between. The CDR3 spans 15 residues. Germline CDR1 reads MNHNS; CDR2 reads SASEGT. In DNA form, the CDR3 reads TGTGCCAGCAGTGAAGGCAAAGGCGGGAACTATGGCTACACCTTC. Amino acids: CASSEGKGGNYGYTF.

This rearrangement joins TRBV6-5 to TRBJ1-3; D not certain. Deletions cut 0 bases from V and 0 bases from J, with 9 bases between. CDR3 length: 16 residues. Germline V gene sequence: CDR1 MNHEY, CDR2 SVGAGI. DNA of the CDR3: TGTGCCAGCAGTTACTCCGCAGGTTCCTCTGGAAACACCATATATTTT. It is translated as CASSYSAGSSGNTIYF.

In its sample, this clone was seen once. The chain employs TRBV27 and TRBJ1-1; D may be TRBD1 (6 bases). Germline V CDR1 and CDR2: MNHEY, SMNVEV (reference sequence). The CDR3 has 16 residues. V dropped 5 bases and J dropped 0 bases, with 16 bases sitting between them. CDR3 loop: CASSPQGLNLNTEAFF. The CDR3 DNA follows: TGTGCCAGCAGTCCCCAGGGGTTAAACTTGAACACTGAAGCTTTCTTT.

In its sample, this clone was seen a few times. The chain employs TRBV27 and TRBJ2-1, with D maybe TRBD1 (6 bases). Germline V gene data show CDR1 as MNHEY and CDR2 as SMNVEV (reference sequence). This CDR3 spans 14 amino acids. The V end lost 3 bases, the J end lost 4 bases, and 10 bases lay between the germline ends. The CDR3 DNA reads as TGTGCCAGCAGTTTCCAGGGGACATACAATGAGCAGTTCTTC. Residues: CASSFQGTYNEQFF.

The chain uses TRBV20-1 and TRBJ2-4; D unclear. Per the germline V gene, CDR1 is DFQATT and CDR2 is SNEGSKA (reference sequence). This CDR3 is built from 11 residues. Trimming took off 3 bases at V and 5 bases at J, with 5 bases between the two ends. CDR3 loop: CSARAQNIQYF. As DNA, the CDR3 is TGCAGTGCTAGGGCCCAAAACATTCAGTACTTC.

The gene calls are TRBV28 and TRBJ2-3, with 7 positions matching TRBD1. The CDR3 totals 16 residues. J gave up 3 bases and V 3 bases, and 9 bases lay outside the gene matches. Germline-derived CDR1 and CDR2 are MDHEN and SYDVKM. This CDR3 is CASSFRTGAVTDTQYF. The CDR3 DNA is TGTGCCAGCAGTTTCAGGACAGGCGCGGTAACAGATACGCAGTATTTT.

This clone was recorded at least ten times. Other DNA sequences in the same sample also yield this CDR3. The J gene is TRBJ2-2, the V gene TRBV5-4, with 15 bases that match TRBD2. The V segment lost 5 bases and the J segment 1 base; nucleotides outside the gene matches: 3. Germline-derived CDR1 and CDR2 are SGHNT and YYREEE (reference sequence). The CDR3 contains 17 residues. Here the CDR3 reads CASRLGLAGGNTGELFF. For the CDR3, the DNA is TGTGCCAGCAGACTGGGACTAGCGGGGGGGAACACCGGGGAGCTGTTTTTT.

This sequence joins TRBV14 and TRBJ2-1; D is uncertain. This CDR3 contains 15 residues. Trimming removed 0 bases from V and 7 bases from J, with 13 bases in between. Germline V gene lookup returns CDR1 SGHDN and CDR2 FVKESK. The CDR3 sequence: CASSQDRRVRNEQFF. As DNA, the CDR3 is TGTGCCAGCAGCCAAGATCGCCGGGTACGGAATGAGCAGTTCTTC.